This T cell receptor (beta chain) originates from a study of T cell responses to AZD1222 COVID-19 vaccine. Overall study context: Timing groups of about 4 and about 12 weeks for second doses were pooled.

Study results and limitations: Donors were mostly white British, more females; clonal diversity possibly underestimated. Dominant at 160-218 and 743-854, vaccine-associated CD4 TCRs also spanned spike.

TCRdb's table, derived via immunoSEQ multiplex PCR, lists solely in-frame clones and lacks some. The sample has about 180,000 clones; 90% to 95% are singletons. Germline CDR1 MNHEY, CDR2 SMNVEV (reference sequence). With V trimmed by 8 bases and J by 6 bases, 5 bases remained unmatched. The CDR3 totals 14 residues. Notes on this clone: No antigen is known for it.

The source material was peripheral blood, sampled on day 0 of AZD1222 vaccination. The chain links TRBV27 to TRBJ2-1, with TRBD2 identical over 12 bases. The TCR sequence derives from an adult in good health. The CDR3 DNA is TGTGCCAGCCTCGGACTAGCGGGGACCAATGAGCAGTTCTTC. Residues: CASLGLAGTNEQFF.